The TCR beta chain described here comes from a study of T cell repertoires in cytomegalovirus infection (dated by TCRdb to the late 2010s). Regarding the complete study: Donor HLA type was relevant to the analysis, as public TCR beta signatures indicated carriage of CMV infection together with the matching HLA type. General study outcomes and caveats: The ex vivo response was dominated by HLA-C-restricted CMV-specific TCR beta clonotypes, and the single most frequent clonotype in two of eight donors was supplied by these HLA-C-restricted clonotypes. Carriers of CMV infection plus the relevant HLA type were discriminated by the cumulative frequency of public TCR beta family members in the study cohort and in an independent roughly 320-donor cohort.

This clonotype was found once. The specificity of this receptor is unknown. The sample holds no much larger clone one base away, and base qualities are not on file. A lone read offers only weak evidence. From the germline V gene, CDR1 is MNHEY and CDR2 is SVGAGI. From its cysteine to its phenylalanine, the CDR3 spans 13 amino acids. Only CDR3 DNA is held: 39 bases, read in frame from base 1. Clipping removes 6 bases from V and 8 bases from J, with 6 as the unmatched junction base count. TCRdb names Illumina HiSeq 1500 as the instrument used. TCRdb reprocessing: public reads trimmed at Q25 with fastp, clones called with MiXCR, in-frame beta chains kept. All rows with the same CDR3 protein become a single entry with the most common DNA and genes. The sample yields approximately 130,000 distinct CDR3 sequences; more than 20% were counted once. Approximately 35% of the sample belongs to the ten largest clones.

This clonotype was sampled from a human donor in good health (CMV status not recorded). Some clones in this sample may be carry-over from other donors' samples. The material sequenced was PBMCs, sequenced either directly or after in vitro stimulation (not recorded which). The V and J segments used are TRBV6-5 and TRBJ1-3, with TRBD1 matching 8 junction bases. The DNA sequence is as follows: TGTGCCAGCAGGGGGCAGGGGGCCGACACCATATATTTT. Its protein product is CASRGQGADTIYF.